Following are 22 T cell receptor beta chains from one sample sequenced in a study of siplizumab effects on memory and regulatory T cells. TCRdb's copy holds only in-frame clones and misses some; the assay was immunoSEQ multiplex PCR. The sample yields approximately 120,000 clones, 93% seen once. Source material: non-Treg CD4+ T cells sorted from blood. These receptors originate from a human donor in good health.

This rearrangement joins TRBV19 to TRBJ2-1, with 8 bases lining up with TRBD1. Trimming at V came to 8 bases and at J to 10 bases, leaving 10 bases not matched to a gene. CDR1 and CDR2 from the germline V gene are LNHDA and SQIVND (reference sequence). This CDR3 is built from 13 residues. Here the CDR3 reads CASLGQGAGEQFF. The CDR3 coding sequence is TGTGCCAGTTTGGGGCAGGGGGCAGGGGAGCAGTTCTTC.

This clone has just a few counts. V usage is TRBV6-1 and J usage is TRBJ1-1; tentative D call: TRBD1 (6 bases). The germline V gene has CDR1 MNHNS and CDR2 SASEGT. The V gene lost 0 bases and the J gene lost 3 bases, with 8 bases spanning the gap. This CDR3 is built from 14 residues. The CDR3: CASSEAQGYTEAFF. The CDR3 bases are TGTGCCAGCAGTGAAGCCCAGGGGTACACTGAAGCTTTCTTT.

J is TRBJ1-4 and V is TRBV30; tentative D call: TRBD1 (6 bases). Looked up from germline, CDR1 is GTSNPN and CDR2 is SVGIG (reference sequence). The CDR3 extends over 15 amino acids. V was pared by 0 bases and J by 5 bases, with 13 bases between. This CDR3 is CAWSVKRGLNEKLFF. The DNA of the CDR3 is TGTGCCTGGAGTGTAAAGAGGGGGTTAAATGAAAAACTGTTTTTT.

The genes are TRBV30 and TRBJ2-6; the D is unclear. This CDR3 comprises 15 residues. The ends were cut back, 3 bases at V and 2 bases at J, with 11 bases in the middle. Germline V gene sequence: CDR1 GTSNPN, CDR2 SVGIG (reference sequence). CDR3 sequence (DNA): TGTGCCTGGAGCTATTGGACCGCTGGGGCCAACGTCCTGACTTTC. Translation: CAWSYWTAGANVLTF.

The chain uses TRBV5-1 and TRBJ2-7; 13 bases fit TRBD2. This CDR3 region has 16 residues. Trimming took 1 base from V and 3 from J; bases not matched to a gene: 4. CDR1 SGHRS and CDR2 YFSETQ come from the germline V gene. This chain's CDR3 is CASSLPGTSGDYEQYF. DNA of the CDR3: TGCGCCAGCAGCTTGCCAGGGACTAGCGGGGACTACGAGCAGTACTTC.

The chain couples TRBV7-3 to TRBJ1-1; D not certain. Germline V lookup: CDR1 SGHTA, CDR2 FQGTGA. The V and J ends lost 6 bases and 11 bases respectively, with 25 bases between them. This CDR3 is 15 amino acids long. CDR3 amino acids: CASSPTPPQEKKAFF. The CDR3, as DNA: TGTGCCAGCAGTCCAACCCCGCCCCAAGAGAAGAAGGCTTTCTTT.

This chain uses TRBV4-1 with TRBJ2-1, with 7 bases lining up with TRBD2. Germline values: CDR1 MGHRA, CDR2 YSYEKL. J lost 5 bases, V lost 4 bases, and 14 bases had no gene match. The CDR3 length is 17 residues. In DNA form, the CDR3 reads TGCGCCAGCAGCCGCGCGCCCGGGGCTAGCGGTAACAATGAGCAGTTCTTC. It codes for CASSRAPGASGNNEQFF.

V and J are TRBV7-2 and TRBJ2-1; 8 positions match TRBD2. Germline V gives CDR1 SGHTA, CDR2 FQGNSA. V lost 5 bases, J lost 9 bases, and 12 bases stayed unmatched. CDR3 size: 15 residues. CDR3 nucleotide sequence: TGTGCCAGCAGCCCCGCGGGGGGCCGCTTTTCTGAGCAGTTCTTC. Its translation is CASSPAGGRFSEQFF.

This clone has just one count. The CDR3 spells CASSSTGGTQYF. CDR3 bases: TGTGCCAGCAGCTCAACAGGGGGAACGCAGTACTTC. The chain is built from TRBV7-9 and TRBJ2-7; 8 bases align to TRBD1. Looked up from germline, CDR1 is SEHNR and CDR2 is FQNEAQ (reference sequence). V shed 4 bases and J 9 bases; nucleotides not matched to a gene: 5. There are 12 residues in the CDR3.

The chain joins TRBV29-1 to TRBJ1-5; the D gene is possibly TRBD1 (6 bases). CDR3 length equals 14 residues. Deletions cut 4 bases from V and 0 bases from J, with 10 bases between. The germline CDR1 and CDR2 sequences are SQVTM and ANQGSEA. CDR3 nucleotide sequence: TGCAGCGTTGTAACAGGGTATAGCAATCAGCCCCAGCATTTT. Encoded protein: CSVVTGYSNQPQHF. The whole variable domain, filled in from reference TRBV29-1 and TRBJ1-5, reads SAVISQKPSRDICQRGTSLTIQCQVDSQVTMMFWYRQQPGQSLTLIATANQGSEATYESGFVIDKFPISRPNLTFSTLTVSNMSPEDSSIYLCSVVTGYSNQPQHFGDGTRLSIL.

The genes are TRBV4-1 and TRBJ1-6; no definite D call. CDR3 size: 17 residues. The V gene's germline CDR1 is MGHRA and CDR2 YSYEKL. Trimming left V 2 bases short and J 6 bases short, with 17 bases between. CDR3 sequence: CASSQYSQVPTNSPLHF. The CDR3 nucleotides are TGCGCCAGCAGCCAATATAGCCAGGTCCCTACTAATTCACCCCTCCACTTT.

V usage is TRBV5-4 and J usage is TRBJ1-3; TRBD1 is a possible D gene (6 bases). Trimming removed 4 bases at V and 3 bases at J, with 17 bases between. CDR1 and CDR2 from the germline V gene are SGHNT and YYREEE (reference sequence). This CDR3 contains 16 residues. The CDR3 DNA is TGTGCCAGCAGCCCGGGGGGGGCACAGGGTGGAAACACCATATATTTT. It codes for CASSPGGAQGGNTIYF.

The gene calls are TRBV9 and TRBJ1-3; D is undetermined. The CDR3 contains 14 residues. In germline, CDR1 is SGDLS, CDR2 YYNGEE. V lost 4 bases to trimming and J lost 0 bases, with 8 bases between them. The CDR3: CASSPQYSGNTIYF. The CDR3, as DNA: TGTGCCAGCAGCCCCCAATACTCTGGAAACACCATATATTTT.

The genes are TRBV7-2 and TRBJ2-2; TRBD2 might be the D (6 bases). Germline loops: CDR1 SGHTA, CDR2 FQGNSA. V dropped 2 bases and J dropped 5 bases, with 9 bases sitting between them. The CDR3 runs 14 residues. The CDR3 loop reads CASSLPLATGELFF. In nucleotides, the CDR3 is TGTGCCAGCAGCTTACCCCTAGCGACCGGGGAGCTGTTTTTT.

The V call is TRBV7-8, the J call TRBJ1-3; the D gene is possibly TRBD1 (6 bases). Per the germline V gene, CDR1 is SGHVS and CDR2 is FQNEAQ. V shed 5 bases and J shed 4 bases, with 12 bases lying between them. The CDR3 has 14 amino acids. The CDR3 bases are TGTGCCAGCAGCCCTCAGGGGTCAGGAAACACCATATATTTT. It encodes CASSPQGSGNTIYF. Using reference TRBV7-8 and TRBJ1-3 for the parts outside the CDR3, the full variable domain is GAGVSQSPRYKVAKRGQDVALRCDPISGHVSLFWYQQALGQGPEFLTYFQNEAQLDKSGLPSDRFFAERPEGSVSTLKIQRTQQEDSAVYLCASSPQGSGNTIYFGEGSWLTVV.

The CDR3, as DNA: TGTGCCAGTAGTATATCCCTCGCGCCGGAGACCCAGTACTTC. Protein product: CASSISLAPETQYF. The J gene is TRBJ2-5, the V gene TRBV19; D is unclear. Trimming shortened V by 2 bases and J by 5 bases, and 12 bases separated the two germline ends. Looked up from germline, CDR1 is LNHDA and CDR2 is SQIVND (reference sequence). The CDR3 sequence is 14 residues long.

V gene TRBV5-6 combines with J gene TRBJ1-3; D gene uncertain. V gave up 0 bases and J gave up 0 bases, with 13 bases separating them. The CDR3 loop spans 17 amino acids. Germline V gene data show CDR1 as SGHDT and CDR2 as YYEEEE. The chain's CDR3 is CASSLVDTYYSGNTIYF. CDR3 in DNA: TGTGCCAGCAGCTTGGTAGACACCTACTACTCTGGAAACACCATATATTTT.

The chain combines TRBV9 with TRBJ2-7; D possibly matches TRBD1 or TRBD2 (6 bases each). Trimming took 6 bases from V and 4 from J, leaving 11 bases between them. Germline V gene data show CDR1 as SGDLS and CDR2 as YYNGEE. The CDR3 sequence is 12 residues long. The chain's CDR3 is CASNRGTYEQYF. The DNA for the CDR3 is TGTGCCAGCAATAGGGGGACTTACGAGCAGTACTTC.

This chain links TRBV28 with TRBJ1-1; D is unclear. Germline-derived CDR1 and CDR2 are MDHEN and SYDVKM. The ends were cut back, 3 bases at V and 7 bases at J, with 12 bases in the middle. This CDR3 spans 13 amino acids. The CDR3 reads CASSFAGRDEAFF. The DNA of the CDR3 is TGTGCCAGCAGTTTCGCCGGGAGGGATGAAGCTTTCTTT.

In the case of this clone: Sequence at one end of the junction differs from germline and may be a read error. The chain recombines TRBV27 with TRBJ2-5, with TRBD1 identical over 8 bases. The CDR3 runs 15 residues. Germline CDR1 and CDR2: MNHEY and SMNVEV (reference sequence). CDR3 residues: CASSLSPGQGWSQYF. CDR3 nucleotides: TGTGCCAGCAGTCTATCCCCAGGACAGGGTTGGTCGCAGTACTTC.

This chain uses TRBV28 with TRBJ2-3; D perhaps matches TRBD1 (6 bases). V was cut by 4 bases and J by 1 base, with 12 bases left in between. In germline, CDR1 is MDHEN, CDR2 SYDVKM. The CDR3 has 15 amino acids. The CDR3 nucleotides read TGTGCCAGCAGTTCAGGGGTGTTACGCACAGATACGCAGTATTTT. It encodes CASSSGVLRTDTQYF. Full variable domain (missing parts from reference TRBV28 and TRBJ2-3): DVKVTQSSRYLVKRTGEKVFLECVQDMDHENMFWYRQDPGLGLRLIYFSYDVKMKEKGDIPEGYSVSREKKERFSLILESASTNQTSMYLCASSSGVLRTDTQYFGPGTRLTVL.

The chain has TRBV5-8 and TRBJ2-1, with a possible D match to TRBD1 (7 bases). Per germline, CDR1 SGHTS and CDR2 YDEGEE. V lost 6 bases, J lost 3 bases, and 16 bases lay in between. The CDR3 runs to 15 residues. CDR3 sequence reads: CASNRRGQSYNEQFF. DNA for the CDR3: TGTGCCAGCAACCGGAGGGGACAGAGCTACAATGAGCAGTTCTTC.